This is a list of T cell receptor beta chains from one sample in a study of blood T cell repertoires in COVID-19. TCRdb keeps only in-frame clones here, not all; method: immunoSEQ multiplex PCR. The table lists fewer than 200,000 clones, around four fifths of them singletons. The material sequenced was PBMCs or T cells enriched from blood (not recorded which). The receptor source for this set is a woman aged 45-65 years who had recovered from COVID-19. The CDR3 runs from the conserved cysteine through the conserved F or W. The order of the fields is V gene, CDR3 length, clone size, J gene, D gene, CDR3 protein, CDR3 DNA. D genes are given only for firm matches. Expanded clones get a size class; other rows say once, few or many, or leave the size out.

TRBV18	15	few	TRBJ2-1	TRBD2	CASSVAGYSYNEQFF	TGTGCCAGCTCAGTAGCGGGGTACTCCTACAATGAGCAGTTCTTC
TRBV2	14	.	TRBJ1-2	.	CASSFYVGAEGYTF	TGTGCCAGCAGTTTTTATGTGGGGGCGGAGGGCTACACCTTC
TRBV7-9	15	.	TRBJ1-1	.	CASSSSGVMNTEAFF	TGTGCCAGCAGCTCGTCCGGAGTTATGAACACTGAAGCTTTCTTT
TRBV6-5	13	.	TRBJ2-2	.	CASNIRNTGELFF	TGTGCCAGCAATATTAGAAACACCGGGGAGCTGTTTTTT
TRBV5-1	15	few	TRBJ2-2	.	CASSAGLTNTGELFF	TGCGCCAGCAGCGCGGGACTGACGAACACCGGGGAGCTGTTTTTT
TRBV30	14	.	TRBJ1-1	.	CAWSDINPDTEAFF	TGTGCCTGGAGCGACATAAACCCAGACACTGAAGCTTTCTTT
TRBV14	15	.	TRBJ2-3	TRBD2	CASSRAGGGADTQYF	TGTGCCAGCAGTCGAGCGGGAGGGGGAGCAGATACGCAGTATTTT
TRBV4-3	15	once	TRBJ2-4	TRBD1	CASSQDGTGKDIQYF	TGCGCCAGCAGCCAGGACGGGACAGGGAAAGACATTCAGTACTTC
TRBV5-1	13	.	TRBJ2-1	.	CASSTAGVNEQFF	TGCGCCAGCAGCACAGCAGGGGTCAATGAGCAGTTCTTC
TRBV19	15	.	TRBJ2-1	TRBD2	CASALAGVRYDEQFF	TGTGCCAGTGCCCTCGCGGGAGTTCGTTACGATGAGCAGTTCTTC
TRBV6-1	16	.	TRBJ2-1	TRBD1	CASSERGLTSPNEQFF	TGTGCCAGCAGTGAAAGGGGGCTCACGAGTCCAAATGAGCAGTTCTTC
TRBV19	16	.	TRBJ2-5	TRBD2	CASSIRPAGAGETQYF	TGTGCCAGTAGTATACGGCCAGCGGGAGCGGGTGAGACCCAGTACTTC
TRBV7-8	14	.	TRBJ1-4	.	CASRADSANEKLFF	TGTGCCAGCAGAGCAGACAGTGCTAATGAAAAACTGTTTTTT
TRBV7-8	16	.	TRBJ1-6	TRBD1	CASSSWTGENNSPLHF	TGTGCCAGCAGCTCCTGGACAGGGGAAAATAATTCACCCCTCCACTTT
TRBV19	16	.	TRBJ1-3	TRBD1	CASTPGQAISGNTIYF	TGTGCCAGTACCCCGGGACAGGCTATCTCTGGAAACACCATATATTTT
TRBV11-1	14	.	TRBJ1-1	.	CASSLSRVDTEAFF	TGTGCCAGCAGCTTATCGAGGGTTGACACTGAAGCTTTCTTT
TRBV4-2	17	.	TRBJ1-6	.	CASSQDVRGNPQSPLHF	TGTGCCAGCAGCCAAGATGTCCGAGGGAACCCTCAATCACCCCTCCACTTT
TRBV9	14	few	TRBJ1-5	TRBD1	CASSAGTAGAAQHF	TGTGCCAGCAGCGCCGGGACAGCGGGAGCGGCCCAGCATTTT
TRBV21-1	19	once	TRBJ1-1	.	CASSKVWRSRRLPGTEAFF	TGTGCCAGCAGCAAAGTGTGGAGGAGCAGGCGCCTTCCTGGCACTGAAGCTTTCTTT
TRBV15	15	.	TRBJ2-3	TRBD1	CATSRDGTATDTQYF	TGTGCCACCAGCAGAGATGGGACAGCCACAGATACGCAGTATTTT
TRBV2	15	.	TRBJ2-2	.	CASSDAGANTGELFF	TGTGCCAGCAGTGATGCAGGGGCGAACACCGGGGAGCTGTTTTTT
TRBV2	12	.	TRBJ1-2	TRBD1	CAALQGAYGYTF	TGTGCCGCACTCCAGGGGGCTTATGGCTACACCTTC
TRBV6-2/TRBV6-3	14	once	TRBJ2-5	.	CASSSRLNQETQYF	TGTGCCAGCAGCAGCCGACTGAACCAAGAGACCCAGTACTTC
TRBV10-3	16	once	TRBJ2-1	TRBD1	CAISEGDRGVSDEQFF	TGTGCCATCAGTGAAGGGGACAGGGGTGTGAGCGATGAGCAGTTCTTC
TRBV2	13	.	TRBJ1-5	.	CASSDWEVQPQHF	TGTGCCAGCAGTGACTGGGAGGTTCAGCCCCAGCATTTT
TRBV9	13	.	TRBJ1-1	.	CASAGGEGTEAFF	TGTGCCAGTGCCGGAGGGGAGGGCACTGAAGCTTTCTTT
TRBV7-6	17	.	TRBJ2-6	.	CASSSNLEESGANVLTF	TGTGCCAGCAGCTCTAACCTCGAGGAGAGCGGGGCCAACGTCCTGACTTTC
TRBV28	13	.	TRBJ1-6	.	CASSLGRNSPLHF	TGTGCCAGCAGTTTAGGGAGGAATTCACCCCTCCACTTT
TRBV7-8	13	once	TRBJ1-3	.	CASSPRSGNTIYF	TGTGCCAGCAGCCCCCGCTCTGGAAACACCATATATTTT
TRBV29-1	15	.	TRBJ1-1	TRBD1	CSVEDPGQGGTEAFF	TGCAGCGTTGAGGACCCGGGACAGGGGGGCACTGAAGCTTTCTTT
TRBV4-1	13	.	TRBJ2-2	.	CASSQGWTGELFF	TGCGCCAGCAGCCAGGGCTGGACCGGGGAGCTGTTTTTT
TRBV9	14	few	TRBJ1-1	TRBD1	CASSVGTGVSEAFF	TGTGCCAGCAGCGTAGGGACAGGGGTGTCTGAAGCTTTCTTT
TRBV5-1	13	.	TRBJ1-2	.	CASSSPGVYGYTF	TGCGCCAGCAGCTCCCCAGGTGTCTATGGCTACACCTTC
TRBV5-4	14	.	TRBJ1-1	TRBD1	CASSLRDRGAEAFF	TGTGCCAGCAGCTTACGGGACAGGGGGGCTGAAGCTTTCTTT
TRBV7-2	14	.	TRBJ2-1	TRBD2	CASSLVAGPQQQFF	TGTGCCAGCAGCTTAGTAGCGGGACCCCAACAGCAGTTCTTC
TRBV5-4	12	.	TRBJ2-5	.	CASSWGVGTQYF	TGTGCCAGCAGCTGGGGGGTTGGGACCCAGTACTTC
TRBV3-1/TRBV3-2	15	.	TRBJ1-2	.	CASRRSGETNYGYTF	TGTGCCAGCAGGAGGTCGGGGGAAACTAACTATGGCTACACCTTC